The 22 T cell receptor beta chains in this list originate from one sample, sequenced in a study of vaccination effects on CD4 cells after COVID-19. No antigen has been identified for these receptors. Prior to sequencing, the ViraFEST assay stimulated PBMC with viral peptide pools, which expanded the antigen-specific CD4+ T cells. It was after approximately 11 days of culture that CD4+ T cells were isolated. Vaccine administered to participants consisted of two doses of either BNT162b2 or mRNA-1273. TCRdb's copy holds only in-frame clones and misses some; the assay was immunoSEQ multiplex PCR. Altogether about 31,000 clones are present, 75% to 90% being singletons, with the ten largest covering 5.5% to 7.5%. Material: CD4+ T cells from PBMCs cultured with SARS-CoV-2 spike peptides, obtained after COVID-19 vaccination. These receptors were taken from a human donor who received a COVID-19 vaccine. Some clones in this sample may be carry-over from other donors' samples.

The V call is TRBV19, the J call TRBJ1-6; 7 bases map to TRBD1. Germline V CDR1 and CDR2: LNHDA, SQIVND (reference sequence). V gave up 6 bases and J gave up 7 bases; unmatched junction bases: 3. The CDR3 totals 13 residues. In DNA, the CDR3 is TGTGCCAGTAGATCGACAGGGAATTCACCCCTCCACTTT. As protein: CASRSTGNSPLHF.

The CDR3 DNA follows: TGTGCCAGCAGCTTGGAGGGCCCAAATCAGCCCCAGCATTTT. Its protein product is CASSLEGPNQPQHF. The chain employs TRBV5-4 and TRBJ1-5, with no clear D. The CDR3 loop spans 14 amino acids. Germline lookup yields CDR1 SGHNT and CDR2 YYREEE (reference sequence). The V gene lost 0 bases and the J gene lost 4 bases, with 8 bases spanning the gap. The full variable domain, its missing parts supplied by reference TRBV5-4 and TRBJ1-5, is ETGVTQSPTHLIKTRGQQVTLRCSSQSGHNTVSWYQQALGQGPQFIFQYYREEENGRGNFPPRFSGLQFPNYSSELNVNALELDDSALYLCASSLEGPNQPQHFGDGTRLSIL.

This rearrangement joins TRBV3-1 (or the pseudogene TRBV3-2) to TRBJ2-1, with 8 bases fitting TRBD2. The length of the CDR3 is 18 residues. The V and J ends lost 4 bases and 8 bases, in that order; junction bases with no gene match: 19. The germline V gene has CDR1 LGHDT and CDR2 YNNKEL (reference sequence). The DNA for the CDR3 is TGTGCCAGCAGCCTAGTCGGGGGCGTGGCGGGAGGTGTCGATGAGCAGTTCTTC. It translates to CASSLVGGVAGGVDEQFF.

This clone is medium-sized (0.01 to 0.1%). At the DNA level, this CDR3 is encoded by other sequences in the same sample as well. The chain has TRBV9 and TRBJ2-2, with no clear D. The V and J ends lost 4 bases and 0 bases respectively, with 7 bases between them. Germline CDR1 reads SGDLS; CDR2 reads YYNGEE. The length of the CDR3 is 14 residues. The CDR3 is CASSPQPNTGELFF. CDR3 bases: TGTGCCAGCAGCCCCCAACCGAACACCGGGGAGCTGTTTTTT.

The chain is built from TRBV5-4 and TRBJ2-1, with 10 bases identical to TRBD2. Germline loops: CDR1 SGHNT, CDR2 YYREEE (reference sequence). Losses at the gene ends were 4 bases for V and 4 bases for J; bases not matched to a gene: 8. CDR3 length: 16 residues. CDR3 DNA sequence: TGTGCCAGCAGCCGCCCCACTAGCGGGGCTTACAATGAGCAGTTCTTC. Its translation: CASSRPTSGAYNEQFF.

In its sample, this clone ranks as medium-sized (0.01 to 0.1%). The gene calls are TRBV12-3 or TRBV12-4 and TRBJ1-6, with D possibly TRBD1 on 6 matching bases. Trimming cost V 2 bases and J 11 bases, with 10 bases left between them. CDR3 length: 13 residues. The CDR3 DNA follows: TGTGCCAGCAGTTTACAGGGGCCGCCACCCCTCCACTTT. Translated, it gives CASSLQGPPPLHF.

V usage is TRBV24-1 and J usage is TRBJ2-3, with D possibly being TRBD1 (6 bases). The germline V gene has CDR1 KGHDR and CDR2 SFDVKD. With 5 bases removed from V and 5 bases from J, the gap between germline ends came to 19 bases. The CDR3 consists of 16 residues. As DNA, the CDR3 is TGTGCCACCAGTGTGGGGATTGTGCAGGGGCAAGATACGCAGTATTTT. It is translated as CATSVGIVQGQDTQYF.

V usage is TRBV18 and J usage is TRBJ1-6, with D hard to call. The V end lost 2 bases, the J end lost 5 bases, and 22 bases lay between the germline ends. The CDR3 covers 19 residues. CDR1 and CDR2 from the germline V gene are KGHSH and LQKENI. CDR3 DNA sequence: TGTGCCAGCTCACCAGTTATGACCCAACTTGGCGATAATAATTCACCCCTCCACTTT. Translated: CASSPVMTQLGDNNSPLHF. The full variable domain, its missing parts supplied by reference TRBV18 and TRBJ1-6, is NAGVMQNPRHLVRRRGQEARLRCSPMKGHSHVYWYRQLPEEGLKFMVYLQKENIIDESGMPKERFSAEFPKEGPSILRIQQVVRGDSAAYFCASSPVMTQLGDNNSPLHFGNGTRLTVT.

The rearrangement joins TRBV5-5 to TRBJ2-1; 10 positions agree with TRBD2. V shed 5 bases and J 5 bases; nucleotides not matched to a gene: 10. This CDR3 region has 16 residues. Germline V gene lookup returns CDR1 SGHKS and CDR2 YYEKEE (reference sequence). This chain's CDR3 is CASRHGLAGVNNEQFF. In nucleotides, the CDR3 is TGTGCCAGCAGACACGGCCTAGCGGGGGTAAACAATGAGCAGTTCTTC.

The chain carries TRBV7-2 and TRBJ2-2, with TRBD2 matching over 8 bases. J lost 7 bases, V lost 3 bases, and 7 bases had no gene match. The CDR3 extends over 15 amino acids. CDR1 and CDR2 from the germline V gene are SGHTA and FQGNSA. CDR3 bases: TGTGCCAGCAGCTTCGGGGGGGCCCGGGACGGGGAGCTGTTTTTT. This translates into CASSFGGARDGELFF.

This clone occurred once. The V call is TRBV15, the J call TRBJ2-7, with D perhaps TRBD1 or TRBD2 (5 bases each). CDR3 length equals 13 residues. Deletions cut 4 bases from V and 6 bases from J, with 13 bases between. Germline assignment: CDR1 LNHNV and CDR2 YYDKDF (reference sequence). Here the CDR3 DNA reads TGTGCCACCAGCAAAGGGACCGGTCTCGAGCAGTACGTC. Protein: CATSKGTGLEQYV.

This chain joins TRBV27 and TRBJ1-4; 7 positions agree with TRBD1. Looked up from germline, CDR1 is MNHEY and CDR2 is SMNVEV (reference sequence). CDR3 size: 16 residues. The ends lost 5 bases at V and 1 base at J; junction bases unmatched: 7. CDR3 sequence (DNA): TGTGCCAGCAGTCTCACCTACAGGGGAACTAATGAAAAACTGTTTTTT. It encodes CASSLTYRGTNEKLFF.

This chain connects TRBV5-1 to TRBJ1-5; D possibly corresponds to TRBD1 (6 bases). This CDR3 has 14 amino acids. V dropped 3 bases and J dropped 3 bases, with 10 bases sitting between them. Germline V gene lookup returns CDR1 SGHRS and CDR2 YFSETQ. The CDR3 reads CASSSGQLNQPQHF. In nucleotides, the CDR3 is TGCGCCAGCAGCTCAGGACAGCTCAATCAGCCCCAGCATTTT.

V and J are TRBV5-6 and TRBJ1-2, with D unclear. The germline V gene encodes CDR1 SGHDT and CDR2 YYEEEE. V was trimmed by 6 bases and J by 2 bases, leaving 20 bases between them. This CDR3 spans 16 amino acids. The CDR3 sequence is CASMRGLLTRNYGYTF. DNA for the CDR3: TGTGCCAGCATGCGAGGACTCTTGACCAGAAACTATGGCTACACCTTC.

The chain joins TRBV7-3 to TRBJ2-1; a possible D gene is TRBD1 (5 bases). Germline assignment: CDR1 SGHTA and CDR2 FQGTGA. The CDR3 spans 13 residues. Between the trimmed V and J ends, which lost 4 bases and 4 bases, there was a span of 8 bases. CDR3 coding DNA: TGTGCCAGCAGCTCCAGACAGTACAATGAGCAGTTCTTC. This gives the protein CASSSRQYNEQFF.

The gene calls are TRBV5-1 and TRBJ1-2; D gene uncertain. The length of the CDR3 is 12 residues. The V end lost 3 bases, the J end lost 8 bases, and 11 bases lay between the germline ends. Germline CDR1 SGHRS, CDR2 YFSETQ. The CDR3 sequence is CASSWEGSGYTF. CDR3 DNA: TGCGCCAGCAGCTGGGAAGGGAGCGGCTACACCTTC. The full variable domain, in which reference TRBV5-1 and TRBJ1-2 provide the parts outside the CDR3, is KAGVTQTPRYLIKTRGQQVTLSCSPISGHRSVSWYQQTPGQGLQFLFEYFSETQRNKGNFPGRFSGRQFSNSRSEMNVSTLELGDSALYLCASSWEGSGYTFGSGTRLTVV.

This chain joins TRBV14 and TRBJ2-6; D is unresolved. Germline CDR1 and CDR2: SGHDN and FVKESK. This CDR3 is built from 13 residues. Trimming removed 6 bases from V and 0 bases from J, with 3 bases in between. In nucleotides, the CDR3 is TGTGCCAGCAGGAGCTCTGGGGCCAACGTCCTGACTTTC. Its protein product is CASRSSGANVLTF.

The rearrangement links TRBV30 to TRBJ1-3; D is undetermined. The CDR3 runs to 16 residues. The germline V gene encodes CDR1 GTSNPN and CDR2 SVGIG (reference sequence). V was clipped by 0 bases and J by 4 bases, with 16 bases between them. CDR3 in DNA: TGTGCCTGGAGTGTACAAAGGTCGGGCTGGGGAAACACCATATATTTT. Translation gives CAWSVQRSGWGNTIYF. The full variable domain, with the rest looked up from reference TRBV30 and TRBJ1-3, is SQTIHQWPATLVQPVGSPLSLECTVEGTSNPNLYWYRQAAGRGLQLLFYSVGIGQISSEVPQNLSASRPQDRQFILSSKKLLLSDSGFYLCAWSVQRSGWGNTIYFGEGSWLTVV.

The V and J genes are TRBV7-3 and TRBJ2-5; 7 positions agree with TRBD1. The CDR3 runs to 15 residues. Trimming at V came to 5 bases and at J to 2 bases, leaving 8 bases not matched to a gene. Germline CDR1 SGHTA, CDR2 FQGTGA. The CDR3 DNA reads as TGTGCCAGCAGCAAGGGGGACAGAGATCAAGAGACCCAGTACTTC. Protein product: CASSKGDRDQETQYF.

The CDR3 DNA follows: TGTGCCAGCAGCCGGAGACGTTGGGGCACAGATACGCAGTATTTT. Residues: CASSRRRWGTDTQYF. The J gene is TRBJ2-3, the V gene TRBV5-6; D is unclear. Trimming pared 4 bases from V and 1 base from J, leaving 13 bases between. In germline, CDR1 is SGHDT, CDR2 YYEEEE. The CDR3 covers 15 residues.

The chain recombines TRBV19 with TRBJ2-3; tentatively, D is TRBD1 (6 bases). CDR3 length: 14 amino acids. CDR1 is LNHDA and CDR2 is SQIVND in the germline V gene (reference sequence). Trimming left V 10 bases short and J 5 bases short, with 19 bases between. In nucleotides, the CDR3 is TGTGCCACTCGGCCGGGACAAGCCGTAGATACGCAGTATTTT. Its protein product is CATRPGQAVDTQYF.

The chain links TRBV3-1 (or the pseudogene TRBV3-2) to TRBJ2-1; no definite D call. Trimming left V 2 bases short and J 3 bases short, with 11 bases between. CDR1 is LGHDT and CDR2 is YNNKEL in the germline V gene (reference sequence). The CDR3 is made up of 15 amino acids. CDR3 amino acids: CASSQRMDLYNEQFF. For the CDR3, the DNA is TGTGCCAGCAGCCAAAGGATGGACCTCTACAATGAGCAGTTCTTC.